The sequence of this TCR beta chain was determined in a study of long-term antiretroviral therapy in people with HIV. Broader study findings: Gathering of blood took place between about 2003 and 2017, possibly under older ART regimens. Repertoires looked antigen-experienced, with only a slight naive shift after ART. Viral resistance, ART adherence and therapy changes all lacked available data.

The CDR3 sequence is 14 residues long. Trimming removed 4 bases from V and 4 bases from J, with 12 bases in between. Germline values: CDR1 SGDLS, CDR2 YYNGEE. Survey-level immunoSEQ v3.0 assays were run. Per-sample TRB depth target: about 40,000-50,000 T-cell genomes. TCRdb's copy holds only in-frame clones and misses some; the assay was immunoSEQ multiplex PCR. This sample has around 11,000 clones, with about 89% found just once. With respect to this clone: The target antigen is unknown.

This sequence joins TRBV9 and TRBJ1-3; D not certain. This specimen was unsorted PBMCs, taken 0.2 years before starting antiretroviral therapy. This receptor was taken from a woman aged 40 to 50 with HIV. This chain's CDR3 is CASSPGNEGNTIYF. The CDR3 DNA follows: TGTGCCAGCAGCCCGGGTAACGAAGGAAACACCATATATTTT.